These T cell receptor beta chains were read from a single sample in a study of blood T cell repertoires in COVID-19. TCRdb keeps only in-frame clones here, not all; method: immunoSEQ multiplex PCR. The table includes about 89,000 clones, around 88% detected once. The sequenced sample was peripheral blood. The receptors derive from a man aged 55 to 70 with acute or convalescent COVID-19. Both conserved end residues are part of each CDR3. Fields, in order: clone size, CDR3 length, J gene, V gene, CDR3 protein. Size values are once, few and many counts, or a class for expanded clones, and some rows have none.

clone_size: NA
cdr3_length: 14
j_call: TRBJ2-7
v_call: TRBV30
cdr3_aa: CAWSTGTGAYEQYF

clone_size: few
cdr3_length: 14
j_call: TRBJ2-5
v_call: TRBV5-1
cdr3_aa: CASRHTGTQETQYF

clone_size: NA
cdr3_length: 12
j_call: TRBJ2-5
v_call: TRBV3-1/TRBV3-2
cdr3_aa: CASNHREETQYF

clone_size: NA
cdr3_length: 15
j_call: TRBJ2-3
v_call: TRBV11-1
cdr3_aa: CASSPNGQGTDTQYF

clone_size: NA
cdr3_length: 12
j_call: TRBJ2-7
v_call: TRBV5-1
cdr3_aa: CASSRTGDEQYF

clone_size: NA
cdr3_length: 15
j_call: TRBJ1-2
v_call: TRBV5-1
cdr3_aa: CASSKDGDSRDGYTF

clone_size: NA
cdr3_length: 15
j_call: TRBJ2-7
v_call: TRBV7-8
cdr3_aa: CASSLEQGLVYEQYF

clone_size: NA
cdr3_length: 16
j_call: TRBJ1-4
v_call: TRBV9
cdr3_aa: CASSPFVGGVQEKLFF

clone_size: NA
cdr3_length: 20
j_call: TRBJ2-2
v_call: TRBV3-1/TRBV3-2
cdr3_aa: CASSLKISGWNPTNTGELFF

clone_size: NA
cdr3_length: 15
j_call: TRBJ1-2
v_call: TRBV28
cdr3_aa: CASSKQGLTNYGYTF

clone_size: NA
cdr3_length: 16
j_call: TRBJ2-2
v_call: TRBV7-9
cdr3_aa: CASSFRDPTNTGELFF

clone_size: NA
cdr3_length: 14
j_call: TRBJ2-7
v_call: TRBV6-5
cdr3_aa: CASSPNTARDEQYF

clone_size: NA
cdr3_length: 17
j_call: TRBJ2-2
v_call: TRBV5-1
cdr3_aa: CASSARTGSLNTGELFF

clone_size: few
cdr3_length: 15
j_call: TRBJ2-1
v_call: TRBV7-8
cdr3_aa: CASSLATFGGNEQFF

clone_size: once
cdr3_length: 15
j_call: TRBJ2-3
v_call: TRBV7-2
cdr3_aa: CASSLDRGKTDTQYF

clone_size: NA
cdr3_length: 17
j_call: TRBJ2-2
v_call: TRBV5-6
cdr3_aa: CASSSGTGVMIAGELFF

clone_size: NA
cdr3_length: 16
j_call: TRBJ2-6
v_call: TRBV19
cdr3_aa: CASSAQGESGANVLTF

clone_size: NA
cdr3_length: 14
j_call: TRBJ2-7
v_call: TRBV9
cdr3_aa: CASSLAGTSYEQYF

clone_size: NA
cdr3_length: 12
j_call: TRBJ2-3
v_call: TRBV2
cdr3_aa: CASTRDIDTQYF

clone_size: NA
cdr3_length: 16
j_call: TRBJ2-3
v_call: TRBV5-1
cdr3_aa: CASSLSGEPSTDTQYF

clone_size: few
cdr3_length: 13
j_call: TRBJ1-1
v_call: TRBV29-1
cdr3_aa: CSGLRTGNTEAFF

clone_size: NA
cdr3_length: 14
j_call: TRBJ2-3
v_call: TRBV6-5
cdr3_aa: CASRGGISTDTQYF

clone_size: NA
cdr3_length: 16
j_call: TRBJ1-6
v_call: TRBV20-1
cdr3_aa: CSASRGRSSYNSPLHF

clone_size: NA
cdr3_length: 12
j_call: TRBJ2-2
v_call: TRBV29-1
cdr3_aa: CSVDRATGELFF

clone_size: few
cdr3_length: 15
j_call: TRBJ1-6
v_call: TRBV2
cdr3_aa: CASSEGGQGNSPLHF

clone_size: NA
cdr3_length: 15
j_call: TRBJ1-5
v_call: TRBV19
cdr3_aa: CASSMVAAGIQPQHF

clone_size: NA
cdr3_length: 15
j_call: TRBJ2-1
v_call: TRBV6-5
cdr3_aa: CASSYGAGPYNEQFF

clone_size: NA
cdr3_length: 14
j_call: TRBJ2-3
v_call: TRBV5-1
cdr3_aa: CASSFADITDTQYF

clone_size: NA
cdr3_length: 14
j_call: TRBJ1-2
v_call: TRBV19
cdr3_aa: CVSSIDGTGNGYTF

clone_size: NA
cdr3_length: 15
j_call: TRBJ2-7
v_call: TRBV9
cdr3_aa: CASSAGTSGFYEQYF

clone_size: once
cdr3_length: 18
j_call: TRBJ2-1
v_call: TRBV7-6
cdr3_aa: CASSLIAGGPTPYNEQFF

clone_size: once
cdr3_length: 13
j_call: TRBJ1-5
v_call: TRBV28
cdr3_aa: CASSGSYNQPQHF

clone_size: NA
cdr3_length: 13
j_call: TRBJ1-2
v_call: TRBV28
cdr3_aa: CASSLLGRIGYTF

clone_size: NA
cdr3_length: 13
j_call: TRBJ2-7
v_call: TRBV6-6
cdr3_aa: CASSGTGRHEQYF

clone_size: NA
cdr3_length: 16
j_call: TRBJ2-3
v_call: TRBV9
cdr3_aa: CASSVEAGGHWDTQYF

clone_size: NA
cdr3_length: 13
j_call: TRBJ2-5
v_call: TRBV30
cdr3_aa: CAWKQGIIETQYF

clone_size: NA
cdr3_length: 13
j_call: TRBJ2-7
v_call: TRBV29-1
cdr3_aa: CSVGLAGSYEQYF

clone_size: NA
cdr3_length: 17
j_call: TRBJ2-6
v_call: TRBV19
cdr3_aa: CASSILGLSSGANVLTF

clone_size: NA
cdr3_length: 15
j_call: TRBJ2-5
v_call: TRBV5-6
cdr3_aa: CASSYMGRGAETQYF

clone_size: once
cdr3_length: 15
j_call: TRBJ1-2
v_call: TRBV6-1
cdr3_aa: CASSDPGQWNYGYTF

clone_size: NA
cdr3_length: 16
j_call: TRBJ2-6
v_call: TRBV27
cdr3_aa: CASSSRTGGIPSVLTF

clone_size: NA
cdr3_length: 15
j_call: TRBJ2-1
v_call: TRBV2
cdr3_aa: CASSESGLTYNEQFF

clone_size: NA
cdr3_length: 18
j_call: TRBJ1-4
v_call: TRBV10-3
cdr3_aa: CAISDADRAQSQGEKLFF

clone_size: NA
cdr3_length: 15
j_call: TRBJ1-2
v_call: TRBV4-1
cdr3_aa: CASSQDLAGNYGYTF

clone_size: NA
cdr3_length: 18
j_call: TRBJ2-1
v_call: TRBV29-1
cdr3_aa: CSVEDPRPAGGPGNEQFF

clone_size: NA
cdr3_length: 14
j_call: TRBJ2-1
v_call: TRBV19
cdr3_aa: CASRLAGAYNEQFF

clone_size: NA
cdr3_length: 13
j_call: TRBJ2-5
v_call: TRBV9
cdr3_aa: CASGGTGGETQYF

clone_size: NA
cdr3_length: 13
j_call: TRBJ1-2
v_call: TRBV10-2
cdr3_aa: CASRPGVGYGYTF

clone_size: once
cdr3_length: 14
j_call: TRBJ2-3
v_call: TRBV6-1
cdr3_aa: CASSDRDNTDTQYF

clone_size: NA
cdr3_length: 15
j_call: TRBJ2-3
v_call: TRBV28
cdr3_aa: CATRGDRVSTDTQYF

clone_size: NA
cdr3_length: 15
j_call: TRBJ1-6
v_call: TRBV5-1
cdr3_aa: CASSLARQGDSPLHF

clone_size: NA
cdr3_length: 15
j_call: TRBJ1-4
v_call: TRBV3-1/TRBV3-2
cdr3_aa: CASSQVRSSNEKLFF